This TCR beta chain was obtained from a study of identical twins. Findings and limits, study-wide: Twins shared out-of-frame alpha sequences with excess low generation probability. Models predicted too little out-of-frame TCR alpha sharing in monozygotic twins.

All of the donors were Caucasians in good health. Concerning this clonotype itself: Its matching antigen is unknown.

V lost 6 bases to trimming and J lost 3 bases; unmatched junction nucleotides: 9. The CDR3 contains 15 residues. MiXCR was run by TCRdb on the 5' RACE reads, yielding one entry per CDR3 protein. The data hold 700,000 or so distinct CDR3 sequences, with 8% to 9% observed a single time. In addition, the sample was reused for a study of yellow fever vaccine responses in identical twins.

The receptor was isolated from a woman aged 18-29 years in good health. This chain links TRBV12-3 or TRBV12-4 with TRBJ2-7, with TRBD2 matching 9 bases. Sequenced material: PBMCs. Here the CDR3 reads CASSPGAGGLYEQYF. DNA for the CDR3: TGTGCCAGCAGCCCCGGGGCGGGGGGGCTCTACGAGCAGTACTTC.